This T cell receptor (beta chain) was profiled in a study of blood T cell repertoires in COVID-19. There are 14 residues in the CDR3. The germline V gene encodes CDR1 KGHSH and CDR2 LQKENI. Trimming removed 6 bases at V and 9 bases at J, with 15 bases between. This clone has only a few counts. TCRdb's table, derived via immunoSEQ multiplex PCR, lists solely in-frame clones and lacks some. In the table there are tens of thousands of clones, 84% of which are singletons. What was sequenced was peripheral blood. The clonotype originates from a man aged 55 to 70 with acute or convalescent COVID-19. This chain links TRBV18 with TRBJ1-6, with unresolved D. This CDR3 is CASSAETLGSPLHF. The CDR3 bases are TGTGCCAGCTCCGCCGAGACATTGGGTTCACCCCTCCACTTT.